This record covers a single T cell receptor (beta chain). The CDR3 has 17 residues. From germline, CDR1 is SEHNR and CDR2 FQNEAQ (reference sequence). V was cut by 5 bases and J by 0 bases, with 17 bases left in between. Documented time point: inflamed ileum from the surgical specimen. These data are taken from a study of T cell repertoires in ileal Crohn's disease. About the research overall: Median disease duration was approximately 8 years; about 37% smoked at surgery.

The data were produced by immunoSEQ multiplex PCR, yet TCRdb's version contains in-frame clones alone and is incomplete. The sample lists about 16,000 clones, under 95% occurring once. The origin of this receptor is an adult with Crohn's disease. V usage is TRBV7-9 and J usage is TRBJ1-3; maybe TRBD1 (5 bases). Sequenced: ileal tissue. CDR3 sequence (DNA): TGTGCCAGCAGCCCTACTTCGGGGCGGTACTCTGGAAACACCATATATTTT. It specifies CASSPTSGRYSGNTIYF.